The present TCR beta chain was sequenced within a study of spatial heterogeneity in lung cancer. Study-wide results and limits: Counts for ubiquitous and regional expanded TCRs went along with ubiquitous and regional nonsynonymous mutations, respectively. Tumoral mutation counts were tracked by counts of expanded intratumoral alpha and beta TCRs.

In its sample, this clonotype is medium-sized (0.01 to 0.1%). Its specificity is not known. Individually, TCR cDNA molecules were each labelled with a unique molecular identifier. Via MiXCR, TCRdb re-called the 5' RACE reads, giving one row per CDR3 protein. This sample has 9,000 to 9,500 distinct CDR3 sequences; just under 6.5% occur once, and the top ten carry around 27%. The sample's time point: sample taken at primary tumor resection. Donors were around 70 untreated early-stage non-small cell lung cancer patients. Whole RNA, isolated from tumor, nontumor lung or frozen PBMC, was sequenced without prior sorting. The receptor's source is a male donor with early-stage non-small cell lung cancer. Sequences were derived from lung tumor tissue, sampled at surgery.

The CDR3 DNA reads TGTGCCAGCAGTTACTCGAGCCAGTTCTCTGGAAACACCATATATTTT. Translating gives CASSYSSQFSGNTIYF. This chain connects TRBV6-5 to TRBJ1-3, with no clear D. The V end lost 0 bases, the J end lost 0 bases, and 9 bases lay between the germline ends. This CDR3 has 16 residues. Germline loops: CDR1 MNHEY, CDR2 SVGAGI.